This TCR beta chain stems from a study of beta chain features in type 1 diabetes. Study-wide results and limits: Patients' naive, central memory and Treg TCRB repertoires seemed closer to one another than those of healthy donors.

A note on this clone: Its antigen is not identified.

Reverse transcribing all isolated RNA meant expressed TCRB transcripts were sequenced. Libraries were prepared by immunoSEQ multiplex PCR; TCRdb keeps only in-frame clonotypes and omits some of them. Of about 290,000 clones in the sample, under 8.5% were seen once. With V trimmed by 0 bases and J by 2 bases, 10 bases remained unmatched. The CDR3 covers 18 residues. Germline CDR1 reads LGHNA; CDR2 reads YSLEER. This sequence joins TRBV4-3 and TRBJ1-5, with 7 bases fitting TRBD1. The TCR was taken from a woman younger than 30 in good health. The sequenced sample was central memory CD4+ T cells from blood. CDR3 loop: CASSQDPPQGEGNQPQHF. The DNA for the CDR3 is TGCGCCAGCAGCCAAGACCCACCGCAGGGGGAAGGCAATCAGCCCCAGCATTTT.